The rows below give T cell receptor beta chains drawn from one sample of a study of regulatory T cells in long-lasting Graves disease. MiXCR, run by TCRdb on the multiplex PCR reads, gives a single entry per CDR3 protein. The sample records around 250,000 distinct CDR3 sequences, about 18% being singletons. These same data were also listed under a study on T cells in Graves' hyperthyroidism and ophthalmopathy.

Here the sequenced sample was peripheral blood mononuclear cells (PBMCs), taken at new diagnosis, from a patient treated with antithyroid drugs. These receptors all stem from a woman in her thirties with Graves disease. The CDR3 runs from the conserved cysteine through the conserved F or W. A D gene is named only where the DNA matches it firmly. Only part of the rows carry a size: once, few, many, or a class if the clone is expanded.

>TRBJ1-1|-|TRBV19|many
TGTGCCAGTAACTTAGGAGCGAACACTGAAGCTTTCTTT
CASNLGANTEAFF
>TRBJ2-7|-|TRBV7-2|many
TGTGCCAGCAGCCCCGCCGGGGACTCGTTCTACGAGCAGTACTTC
CASSPAGDSFYEQYF
>TRBJ1-1|-|TRBV2|medium-sized
TGTGCCAGCAGTGAGAGAGGCAACACTGAAGCTTTCTTT
CASSERGNTEAFF
>TRBJ2-5|TRBD1|TRBV14|-
TGTGCCAGCAGCCAAGAGGGGACAGGGAGCAAACGAACCCAGTACTTC
CASSQEGTGSKRTQYF
>TRBJ1-2|-|TRBV10-3|many
TGTGCCATCAGTGACGGGCAGGGTGGCTACACCTTC
CAISDGQGGYTF
>TRBJ1-4|-|TRBV6-1|-
TGTGCCAGCAGGGGTGACCTCCTGACAGAACTGTTTTTT
CASRGDLLTELFF
>TRBJ2-7|TRBD2|TRBV20-1|few
TGCAGTGCTAAAGAACCGGGACTAGCGAACTACGAGCAGTACTTC
CSAKEPGLANYEQYF
>TRBJ1-1|-|TRBV6-1|many
TGTACCAGCCGAAGGAGAGGGGGGAACACTGAAGCTTTCTTT
CTSRRRGGNTEAFF
>TRBJ2-1|TRBD2|TRBV20-1|many
TGCAGTGCTAGACCTCTTAGCGGGGGGGGTTTTAATGAGCAGTTCTTC
CSARPLSGGGFNEQFF
>TRBJ1-1|-|TRBV15|many
TGTGCCACCAGCAAGTGGGGATCGAACACTGAAGCTTTCTTT
CATSKWGSNTEAFF
>TRBJ2-5|TRBD2|TRBV20-1|few
TGCAGTGCGGCCGATGTGGTTAGCGGGGAGGGGACCCAGTACTTC
CSAADVVSGEGTQYF
>TRBJ2-1|TRBD2|TRBV29-1|once
TGCAGCGTTGAACCAATTCCGGGACTAGCGGGAGCGGGTGAGATGCATGAGCAGTTCTTC
CSVEPIPGLAGAGEMHEQFF
>TRBJ1-1|-|TRBV12-3/TRBV12-4|-
TGTGCCAGCAGTTCCGGTGTAGGGATGAACACTGAAGCTTTCTTT
CASSSGVGMNTEAFF
>TRBJ1-4|-|TRBV20-1|few
TGCAGTGCTCCCTCTGGGGGGGGCGAAGAAAAACTGTTTTTT
CSAPSGGGEEKLFF
>TRBJ1-2|-|TRBV2|many
TGTGCCAGCAGTGAAGAACAGGGAAGTGGCTACACCTTC
CASSEEQGSGYTF
>TRBJ2-1|TRBD2|TRBV20-1|-
TGCAGTGCTAGCTTGTCTAGCGGGGTGAACAATGAGCAGTTCTTC
CSASLSSGVNNEQFF
>TRBJ2-3|TRBD2|TRBV3-1|-
TGTGCCAGCAGCCCCGCCAGCGGGGGCACAGATACGCAGTATTTT
CASSPASGGTDTQYF
>TRBJ1-1|-|TRBV29-1|many
TGCAGCGTCACGACAATTGAAGCTTTCTTT
CSVTTIEAFF
>TRBJ1-6|-|TRBV2|many
TGTGCCAGCACAGGGGATAATTCACCCCTCCACTTT
CASTGDNSPLHF
>TRBJ2-1|TRBD2|TRBV20-1|many
TGCAGTGCTAGTAACGGGGGGGGGAGAAATGAGCAGTTCTTC
CSASNGGGRNEQFF
>TRBJ2-3|-|TRBV6-9|many
TGTGCCAGCAGTTACCAAGGCACAGATACGCAGTATTTT
CASSYQGTDTQYF
>TRBJ1-1|-|TRBV18|many
TGTGCCAGCTCCGCGTCGGGGGGCGCGTACACTGAAGCTTTCTTT
CASSASGGAYTEAFF
>TRBJ1-2|-|TRBV7-3|many
TGTGCCAGCAGCCGACCGGGGGATTATGGCTACACCTTC
CASSRPGDYGYTF
>TRBJ1-1|TRBD1|TRBV20-1|many
TGCAGTGCTAGAAGACAGGGGCTGAACACTGAAGCTTTCTTT
CSARRQGLNTEAFF
>TRBJ1-6|TRBD1|TRBV12-3/TRBV12-4|many
TGTGCCAGCAGTCCGGGACAGGGGAGAAATTCACCCCTCCACTTT
CASSPGQGRNSPLHF
>TRBJ1-4|-|TRBV7-2|many
TGTGCCAGCAGCTTGGACACGACTAATGAAAAACTGTTTTTT
CASSLDTTNEKLFF
>TRBJ2-1|TRBD1|TRBV11-3|-
TGTGCCAGCAGCCCAGGGACAGGGGAGGGTGAGCAGTTCTTC
CASSPGTGEGEQFF
>TRBJ1-2|TRBD1|TRBV6-2/TRBV6-3|many
TGTGCCAGCAGTTTTTCACACCCGGGACAGGGAAATGGCTACACCTTC
CASSFSHPGQGNGYTF
>TRBJ1-1|-|TRBV19|many
TGTGCCAGTAGTATAGGCCCCGAAGACACTGAAGCTTTCTTT
CASSIGPEDTEAFF
>TRBJ1-2|TRBD1|TRBV2|many
TGTGCCAGCATTCGACAGGGGGACTATGGCTACACCTTC
CASIRQGDYGYTF
>TRBJ1-2|-|TRBV9|few
TGTGCCAGCAGCGTAGACAGGGACGATGGCTACACCTTC
CASSVDRDDGYTF
>TRBJ2-2|-|TRBV20-1|-
TGCAGTCCCTTATCCCCCGGGGCACCGAACACCGGGGAGCTGTTTTTT
CSPLSPGAPNTGELFF
>TRBJ2-6|-|TRBV14|many
TGTGCCAGCAGCCAAGAATCCTCGTGGGCCAACGTCCTGACTTTC
CASSQESSWANVLTF
>TRBJ1-5|-|TRBV7-9|many
TGTGCCAGATTTTCAGGGGTGAGAAATCAGCCCCAGCATTTT
CARFSGVRNQPQHF
>TRBJ1-1|-|TRBV25-1|few
TGTGCCAGCAGTGATCCGGGGGACCTGGGCACTGAAGCTTTCTTT
CASSDPGDLGTEAFF
>TRBJ1-3|TRBD1|TRBV20-1|many
TGCAGTGCTACGGACAGGGGGCGATTAGACACCATATATTTT
CSATDRGRLDTIYF
>TRBJ1-6|TRBD1|TRBV3-1|many
TGTGCCAGCAGCCCCGAACAGGGGAGATCTTCACCCCTCCACTTT
CASSPEQGRSSPLHF
>TRBJ1-1|-|TRBV29-1|many
TGCAGCGTTGGGACTTCTGACTACACTGAAGCTTTCTTT
CSVGTSDYTEAFF
>TRBJ2-7|-|TRBV20-1|-
TGCAGTGCTAGATCTGGGACCGCCCAGGACATTCGGGTTAAGGGGTTTGTCTCCTACGAGCAGTACTTC
CSARSGTAQDIRVKGFVSYEQYF
>TRBJ1-1|-|TRBV29-1|-
TGCAGCGTTGAAGACCCCTTGGGGACTGAAGCTTTCTTT
CSVEDPLGTEAFF
>TRBJ1-5|-|TRBV20-1|many
TGCAGTGCGAAGTATAGCAATCAGCCCCAGCATTTT
CSAKYSNQPQHF
>TRBJ2-3|TRBD1|TRBV20-1|-
TGCAGTGCCCCTAGGACAGGGGGGAGCACAGATACGCAGTATTTT
CSAPRTGGSTDTQYF
>TRBJ1-6|-|TRBV11-2|many
TGTGCCAGCAGCTTACGGGGGGGAGGGAATTCACCCCTCCACTTT
CASSLRGGGNSPLHF
>TRBJ2-7|TRBD1|TRBV4-2|many
TGTGCCAGCAGCCAGGGCTGGGGTGGGACAGGGGACTCCTACGAGCAGTACTTC
CASSQGWGGTGDSYEQYF
>TRBJ1-3|TRBD1|TRBV18|few
TGTGCCAGCTCACCTCCGGGACAGGGATCCGGAAACACCATATATTTT
CASSPPGQGSGNTIYF
>TRBJ1-1|TRBD1|TRBV18|many
TGTGCCAGCTCACCCACAGGGGAAGGGAACACTGAAGCTTTCTTT
CASSPTGEGNTEAFF
>TRBJ2-3|TRBD2|TRBV10-1|few
TGCGCCAGCAGTCGGACTAGCGGGCAGGGAGATACGCAGTATTTT
CASSRTSGQGDTQYF
>TRBJ1-1|-|TRBV6-2/TRBV6-3|many
TGTGCCAGCAGTTACGGGTTACGGGGCCACACTGAAGCTTTCTTT
CASSYGLRGHTEAFF
>TRBJ1-1|-|TRBV11-2|many
TGTGCCAGCAGCCCCTTCAGCCTAACCAACACTGAAGCTCTCTTT
CASSPFSLTNTEALF